This T cell receptor (beta chain) was sequenced in a study of blood T cell repertoires in COVID-19 (TCRdb year 2020). At the level of the whole study: Samples covering the acute and convalescent phases of COVID-19 were provided by collaborators in the United States, Italy and Spain. A freely available public database, intended as a resource for researchers studying the immune response to SARS-CoV-2, is where the repertoires were released. The material from the prospective study consisted of cDNA or gDNA derived from T cells, B-cell-depleted T cells, or PBMCs. Subjects who had been exposed to COVID-19, were actively infected with it, or had recovered from it provided the deeply sampled blood TCRbeta repertoires that made up the dataset. HLA class I and class II types, where available, came from metadata supplied by the sample provider rather than from assay-based typing. Sample metadata almost always included a de-identified subject ID, COVID-19 status, age in years and sex. The samples were drawn from two sources: the first 160 participants of the ongoing ImmuneRACE study, and 1,200 or so subjects contributed by 6 global collaborators.

In the prospective study, participants were roughly 18 to 89 years old, resided in 24 geographic areas of the United States, and were enrolled through a virtual design. To assign participants to cohorts, the prospective study relied on clinical history that participants themselves reported in a screening survey and a study questionnaire. Exposed participants had been in contact with someone with a PCR-confirmed or clinician-diagnosed COVID-19 case within 2 weeks of study entry. Mobile phlebotomists in the prospective study collected whole blood, serum and a nasopharyngeal or oropharyngeal swab from every participant. Prospective study participants could optionally give additional blood draws and questionnaires over an approximately two-month period. Blood samples from the prospective study were shipped frozen or at room temperature prior to DNA extraction. TCRbeta CDR3 regions were amplified from genomic DNA using the immunoSEQ Assay, a bias-controlled multiplex PCR. Per the source publication's procedure: Within the assay, amplification of reference gene primers was used to estimate how many nucleated cells each sample contained. To quantify the absolute abundance of each unique TCRbeta CDR3 rearrangement, sequence reads were collapsed and filtered. For each sample, productive Simpson clonality was calculated as the square root of Simpson's diversity index across productive rearrangements. TCRdb mirrors the immuneACCESS table, restricted to in-frame sequences. Some clones are absent from its copies; in checked studies, under half trace to an unresolved V gene, and the reason for the others is unknown. The V and J calls and clone size were taken over from that table, and D and trimming were inferred from the DNA. The sample table lists about 150,000 clones, about nine tenths of them with a count of one. The ten largest clones take up 4% of the sample.

The study at large found these results: How much clinical and demographic metadata was included differed by source and by participant, and the metadata was provided uncurated.

The CDR1 and CDR2 encoded by the germline V gene (reference sequence) are SGHNT and YYREEE. V is clipped by 4 bases and J by 2 bases, and the sequence between their germline boundaries is 13 bases long. Its CDR3 holds 14 amino acids, cysteine through phenylalanine. Of all the DNA, just the CDR3 is kept, 42 bases in frame from base 1. Regarding this clone: The antigen this receptor binds is unknown. No quality values exist for individual bases; no much larger clone is one base distant.

The rearrangement joined TRBV5-4 to TRBJ2-7; possibly the D gene is TRBD2, per 6 matching bases. The sequencing sample was made of PBMCs or T cells enriched from blood (not recorded which). The receptor's source is a woman aged 35 to 49 who had been exposed to COVID-19. The CDR3 reads CASSPGLPPYEQYF. The bases read TGTGCCAGCAGCCCGGGACTCCCACCCTACGAGCAGTACTTC. Extended through the reference TRBV5-4 and TRBJ2-7 proteins, this CDR3 yields the full variable domain: ETGVTQSPTHLIKTRGQQVTLRCSSQSGHNTVSWYQQALGQGPQFIFQYYREEENGRGNFPPRFSGLQFPNYSSELNVNALELDDSALYLCASSPGLPPYEQYFGPGTRLTVT.